This T cell receptor (beta chain) was found in a study of T cell repertoires in cytomegalovirus infection. About the study: Well-studied HLA-B-restricted epitopes and recently identified HLA-C-restricted epitopes of CMV were both used in the study. General study results and limits: HLA-C-restricted CMV-specific TCR beta clonotypes were dominant in the ex vivo response.

From the reads, TCRdb called clonotypes with MiXCR, one entry per CDR3 protein. In the table there are tens of thousands of distinct CDR3 sequences, 20% to 25% of which are singletons. In regard to this clonotype: As yet, its antigen is unknown.

CDR3 length equals 19 residues. V lost 5 bases, J lost 0 bases, and 22 bases lay in between. Germline-derived CDR1 and CDR2 are SGHVS and FQNEAQ. The chain is built from TRBV7-8 and TRBJ2-2; D unresolved. Here the sequenced sample was CD8+ T cells from cultured PBMCs, taken from culture after CMV antigen stimulation. This sequence originates from a human donor in good health (CMV status not recorded). Some clones in this sample may be carry-over from other donors' samples. CDR3 nucleotides: TGTGCCAGCAGCCGTCCAAGGGTACAGTCCCCATCGAACACCGGGGAGCTGTTTTTT. Its translation is CASSRPRVQSPSNTGELFF.